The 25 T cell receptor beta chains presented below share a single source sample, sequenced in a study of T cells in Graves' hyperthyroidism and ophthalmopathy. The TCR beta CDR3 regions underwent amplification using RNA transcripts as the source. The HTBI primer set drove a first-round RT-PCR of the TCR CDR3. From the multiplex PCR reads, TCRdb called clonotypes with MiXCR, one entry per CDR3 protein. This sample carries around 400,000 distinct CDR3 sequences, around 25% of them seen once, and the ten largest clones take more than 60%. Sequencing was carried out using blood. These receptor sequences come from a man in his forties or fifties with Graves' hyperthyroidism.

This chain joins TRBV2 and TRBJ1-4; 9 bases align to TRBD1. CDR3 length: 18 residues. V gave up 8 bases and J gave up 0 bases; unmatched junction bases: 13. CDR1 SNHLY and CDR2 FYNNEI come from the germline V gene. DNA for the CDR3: TGTGCCAGCGCGGATTGGACAGGGGAATACCCAACTAATGAAAAACTGTTTTTT. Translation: CASADWTGEYPTNEKLFF. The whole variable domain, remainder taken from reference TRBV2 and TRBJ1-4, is EPEVTQTPSHQVTQMGQEVILRCVPISNHLYFYWYRQILGQKVEFLVSFYNNEISEKSEIFDDQFSVERPDGSNFTLKIRSTKLEDSAMYFCASADWTGEYPTNEKLFFGSGTQLSVL.

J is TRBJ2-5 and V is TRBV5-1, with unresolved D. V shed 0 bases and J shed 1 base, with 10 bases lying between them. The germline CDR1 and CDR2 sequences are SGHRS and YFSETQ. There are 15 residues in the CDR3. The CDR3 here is CASSLDGHLQETQYF. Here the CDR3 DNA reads TGCGCCAGCAGCTTGGATGGCCACCTCCAAGAGACCCAGTACTTC.

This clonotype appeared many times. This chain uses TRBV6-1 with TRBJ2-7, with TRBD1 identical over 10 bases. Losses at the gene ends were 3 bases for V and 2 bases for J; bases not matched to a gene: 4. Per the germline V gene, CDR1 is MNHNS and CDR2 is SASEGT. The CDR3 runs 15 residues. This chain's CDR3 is CASSDRDRGTYEQYF. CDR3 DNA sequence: TGTGCCAGCAGTGATCGGGACAGGGGAACCTACGAGCAGTACTTC.

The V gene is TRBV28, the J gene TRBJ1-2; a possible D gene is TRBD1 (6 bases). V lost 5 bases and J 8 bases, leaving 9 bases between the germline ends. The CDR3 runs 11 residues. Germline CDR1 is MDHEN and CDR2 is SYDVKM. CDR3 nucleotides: TGTGCCAGCAGTAACAGGGTCGGCTACACCTTC. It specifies CASSNRVGYTF.

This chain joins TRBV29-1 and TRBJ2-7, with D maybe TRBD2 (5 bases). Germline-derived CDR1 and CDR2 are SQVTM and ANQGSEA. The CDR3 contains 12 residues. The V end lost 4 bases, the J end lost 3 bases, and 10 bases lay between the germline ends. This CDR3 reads CSVGSGNYEQYF. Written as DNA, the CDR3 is TGCAGCGTTGGATCGGGGAACTACGAGCAGTACTTC.

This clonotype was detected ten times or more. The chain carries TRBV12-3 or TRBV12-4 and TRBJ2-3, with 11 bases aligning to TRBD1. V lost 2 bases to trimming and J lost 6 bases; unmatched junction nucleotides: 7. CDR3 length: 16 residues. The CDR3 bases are TGTGCCAGCAGTTTACCGAGGGACAGGGGGAGGGATACGCAGTATTTT. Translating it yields CASSLPRDRGRDTQYF.

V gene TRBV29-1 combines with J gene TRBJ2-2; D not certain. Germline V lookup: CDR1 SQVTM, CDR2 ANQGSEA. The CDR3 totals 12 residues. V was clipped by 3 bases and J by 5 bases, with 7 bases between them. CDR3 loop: CSVDGGTGELFF. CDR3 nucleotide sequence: TGCAGCGTTGACGGCGGAACCGGGGAGCTGTTTTTT.

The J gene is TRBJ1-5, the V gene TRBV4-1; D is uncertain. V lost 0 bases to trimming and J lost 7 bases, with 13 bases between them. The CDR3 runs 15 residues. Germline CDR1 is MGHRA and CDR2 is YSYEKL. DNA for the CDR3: TGCGCCAGCAGCCAAGAAGGCGGTGGAGCGCAGCCCCAGCATTTT. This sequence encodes CASSQEGGGAQPQHF.

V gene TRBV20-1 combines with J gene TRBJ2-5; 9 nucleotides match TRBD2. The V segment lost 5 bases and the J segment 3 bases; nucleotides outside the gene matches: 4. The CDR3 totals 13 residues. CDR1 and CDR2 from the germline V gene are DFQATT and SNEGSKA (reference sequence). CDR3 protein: CSAVLAGEETQYF. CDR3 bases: TGCAGTGCTGTCTTAGCGGGAGAAGAGACCCAGTACTTC.

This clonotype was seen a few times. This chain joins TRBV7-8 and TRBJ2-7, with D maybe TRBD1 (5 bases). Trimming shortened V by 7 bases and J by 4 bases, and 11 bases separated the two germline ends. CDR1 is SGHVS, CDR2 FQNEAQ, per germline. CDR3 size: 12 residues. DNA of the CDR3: TGTGCCAGCAACAATGACAGATACGAGCAGTACTTC. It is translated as CASNNDRYEQYF. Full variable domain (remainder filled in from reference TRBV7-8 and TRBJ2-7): GAGVSQSPRYKVAKRGQDVALRCDPISGHVSLFWYQQALGQGPEFLTYFQNEAQLDKSGLPSDRFFAERPEGSVSTLKIQRTQQEDSAVYLCASNNDRYEQYFGPGTRLTVT.

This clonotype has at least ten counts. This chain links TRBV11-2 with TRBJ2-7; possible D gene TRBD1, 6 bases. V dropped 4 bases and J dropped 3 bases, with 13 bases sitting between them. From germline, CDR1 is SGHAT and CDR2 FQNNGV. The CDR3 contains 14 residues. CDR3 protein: CASSSNRVIYEQYF. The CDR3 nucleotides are TGTGCCAGCAGCTCAAACAGGGTCATCTACGAGCAGTACTTC. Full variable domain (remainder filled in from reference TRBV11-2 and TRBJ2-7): EAGVAQSPRYKIIEKRQSVAFWCNPISGHATLYWYQQILGQGPKLLIQFQNNGVVDDSQLPKDRFSAERLKGVDSTLKIQPAKLEDSAVYLCASSSNRVIYEQYFGPGTRLTVT.

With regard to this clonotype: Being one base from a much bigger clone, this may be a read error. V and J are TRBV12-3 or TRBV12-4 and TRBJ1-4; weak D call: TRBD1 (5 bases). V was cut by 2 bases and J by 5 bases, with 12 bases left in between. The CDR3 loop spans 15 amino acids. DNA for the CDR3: TGTGCCAGCAGTTTACGGTCGGGGGGGAATGAAAAACTGTTTTTT. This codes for CASSLRSGGNEKLFF.

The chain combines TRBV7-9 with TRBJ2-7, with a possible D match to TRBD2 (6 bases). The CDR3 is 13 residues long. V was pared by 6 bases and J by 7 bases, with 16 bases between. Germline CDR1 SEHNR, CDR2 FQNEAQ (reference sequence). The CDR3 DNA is TGTGCCAGCAGTCACAATTCGCGGGGAGAGCAGTACTTC. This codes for CASSHNSRGEQYF.

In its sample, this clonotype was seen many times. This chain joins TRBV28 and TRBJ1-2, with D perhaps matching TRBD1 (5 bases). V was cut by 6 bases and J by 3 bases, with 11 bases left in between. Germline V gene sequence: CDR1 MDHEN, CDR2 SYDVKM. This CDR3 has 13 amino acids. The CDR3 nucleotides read TGTGCCAGCAGGTCCAGGGTTTACTATGGCTACACCTTC. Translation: CASRSRVYYGYTF.

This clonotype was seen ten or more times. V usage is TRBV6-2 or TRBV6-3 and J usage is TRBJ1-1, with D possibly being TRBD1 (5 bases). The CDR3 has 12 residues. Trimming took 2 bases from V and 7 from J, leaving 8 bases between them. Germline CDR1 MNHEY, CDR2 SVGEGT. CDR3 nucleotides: TGTGCCAGCAGTTACGCGGGGGGTGAAGCTTTCTTT. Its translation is CASSYAGGEAFF.

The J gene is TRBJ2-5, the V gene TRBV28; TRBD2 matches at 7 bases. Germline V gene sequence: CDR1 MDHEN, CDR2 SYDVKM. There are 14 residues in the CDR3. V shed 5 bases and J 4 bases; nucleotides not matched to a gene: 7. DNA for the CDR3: TGTGCCAGCAGTGGCATGGGGGGGATAGAGACCCAGTACTTC. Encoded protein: CASSGMGGIETQYF.

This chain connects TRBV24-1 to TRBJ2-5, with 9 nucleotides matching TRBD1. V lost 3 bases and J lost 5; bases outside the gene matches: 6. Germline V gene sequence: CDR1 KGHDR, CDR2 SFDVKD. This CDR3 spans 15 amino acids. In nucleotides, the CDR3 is TGTGCCACCAGTGATGGGGGACAGGGAGGCGAGACCCAGTACTTC. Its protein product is CATSDGGQGGETQYF.

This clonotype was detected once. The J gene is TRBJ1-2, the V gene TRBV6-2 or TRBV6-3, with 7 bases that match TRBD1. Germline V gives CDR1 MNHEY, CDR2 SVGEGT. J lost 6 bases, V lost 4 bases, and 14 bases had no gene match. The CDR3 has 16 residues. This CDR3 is CASSLSGGAGNHGYTF. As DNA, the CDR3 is TGTGCCAGCAGTTTATCAGGGGGGGCCGGCAACCATGGCTACACCTTC.

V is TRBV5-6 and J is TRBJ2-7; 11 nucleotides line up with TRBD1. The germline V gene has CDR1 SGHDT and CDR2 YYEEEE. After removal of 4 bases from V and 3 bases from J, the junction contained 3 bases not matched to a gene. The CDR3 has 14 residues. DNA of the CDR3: TGTGCCAGCAGCCAGGACAGGGGGCGCTACGAGCAGTACTTC. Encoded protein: CASSQDRGRYEQYF.

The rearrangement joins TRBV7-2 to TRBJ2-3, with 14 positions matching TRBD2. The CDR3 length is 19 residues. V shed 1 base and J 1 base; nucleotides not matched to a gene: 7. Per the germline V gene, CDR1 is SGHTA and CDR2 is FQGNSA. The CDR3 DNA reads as TGTGCCAGCAGCTTAGGGGTCGGGGGACTAGCGGGGGGCACAGATACGCAGTATTTT. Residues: CASSLGVGGLAGGTDTQYF.

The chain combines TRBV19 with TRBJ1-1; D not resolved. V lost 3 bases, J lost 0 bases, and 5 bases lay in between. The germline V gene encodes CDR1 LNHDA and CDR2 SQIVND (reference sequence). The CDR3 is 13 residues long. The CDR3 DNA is TGTGCCAGTAGTATGGGTTTGAACACTGAAGCTTTCTTT. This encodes CASSMGLNTEAFF.

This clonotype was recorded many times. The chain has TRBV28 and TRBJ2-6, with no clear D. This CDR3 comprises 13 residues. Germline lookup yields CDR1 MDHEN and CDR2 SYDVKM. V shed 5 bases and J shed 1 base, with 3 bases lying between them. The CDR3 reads CASSKSGANVLTF. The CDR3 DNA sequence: TGTGCCAGCAGTAAGTCTGGGGCCAACGTCCTGACTTTC.

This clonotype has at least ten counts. CDR3 region: CASSGAGLGTDTQYF. The CDR3 nucleotides are TGTGCCAGCAGTGGGGCAGGGTTGGGCACAGATACGCAGTATTTT. The V and J genes are TRBV2 and TRBJ2-3, with D possibly matching TRBD1 (5 bases). The V end was cut by 4 bases, the J end by 1 base, with 12 bases between. Germline CDR1 and CDR2: SNHLY and FYNNEI. This CDR3 region has 15 residues.

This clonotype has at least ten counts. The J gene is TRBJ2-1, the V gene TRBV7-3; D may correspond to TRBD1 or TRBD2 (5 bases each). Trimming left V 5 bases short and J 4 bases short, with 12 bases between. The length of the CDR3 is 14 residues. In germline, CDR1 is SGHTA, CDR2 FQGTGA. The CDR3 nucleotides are TGTGCCAGCAGCCCCGGGACGGATTACAATGAGCAGTTCTTC. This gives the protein CASSPGTDYNEQFF.

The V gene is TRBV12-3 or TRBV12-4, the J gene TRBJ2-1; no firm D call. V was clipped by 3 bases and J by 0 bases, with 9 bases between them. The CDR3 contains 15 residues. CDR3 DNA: TGTGCCAGCAGTTTTGATCTCAGCTCCTACAATGAGCAGTTCTTC. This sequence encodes CASSFDLSSYNEQFF.